This T cell receptor beta chain was found in a study of OX40 agonist ivuxolimab in advanced cancers. Study details: Ivuxolimab, an agonistic anti-OX40 (CD134) antibody, was given to patients. Aged about 23 to 90 with a mean of 60 years, they were roughly 83% male. Points from the study as a whole: On average, CD8+ T cells showed a greater number of expanded clones than CD4+. Low normalized T-cell clonal expansion was also seen in some nonresponders.

A single count supports this clone. No antigen is known for it. The CDR3 runs 16 residues. Germline CDR1 SGHDT, CDR2 YYEEEE. V lost 4 bases, J lost 3 bases, and 9 bases stayed unmatched. The data were produced by immunoSEQ multiplex PCR, yet TCRdb's version contains in-frame clones alone and is incomplete. The profile shows approximately 8,800 clones, more than 70% of them singletons. The material sequenced was CD4+ or CD8+ T cells sorted from blood, taken in a trial of the OX40 agonist ivuxolimab. This rearrangement joins TRBV5-6 to TRBJ1-4; 7 positions match TRBD1. This receptor was identified in an adult with an advanced solid tumor such as melanoma, head and neck, liver or kidney cancer. The DNA for the CDR3 is TGTGCCAGCAGCGCCAAAAGACAGGGAGCTAATGAAAAACTGTTTTTT. Protein: CASSAKRQGANEKLFF.